Listed below are T cell receptor beta chains from one sample, sequenced in a study of blood T cell repertoires in COVID-19. Here immunoSEQ multiplex PCR was the method, and the copy in TCRdb shows in-frame clones only, minus some. The table records a few hundred thousand clones, approximately 86% of them present only once. Sequenced input: peripheral blood. The receptors here all came from a woman aged 70-85 years with active or convalescent COVID-19. The CDR3 runs from the conserved cysteine through the conserved F or W. D genes are given only for firm matches. Clone size is not always given. Where it is, it says once, few, many or a class for expanded clones.

clone_size,j_call,v_call,d_call,cdr3_aa,cdr3_nt
-,TRBJ2-6,TRBV12-5,-,CASGLVLHLSGANVLTF,TGTGCTAGTGGTTTGGTACTCCACCTCTCTGGGGCCAACGTCCTGACTTTC
-,TRBJ1-2,TRBV18,-,CASSPGQEYGYTF,TGTGCCAGCTCACCAGGCCAAGAATATGGCTACACCTTC
-,TRBJ1-1,TRBV29-1,-,CSAGPRREAFF,TGCAGCGCGGGTCCACGGCGGGAGGCTTTCTTT
-,TRBJ1-2,TRBV19,-,CASSIGAFSDGYTF,TGTGCCAGTAGTATAGGGGCCTTCTCTGATGGCTACACCTTC
-,TRBJ1-1,TRBV7-2,-,CASSQTSNTEAFF,TGTGCCAGCAGCCAAACATCGAACACTGAAGCTTTCTTT
-,TRBJ1-5,TRBV6-6,-,CASRRDSASNQPQHF,TGTGCCAGCAGGAGAGACAGCGCTAGCAATCAGCCCCAGCATTTT
-,TRBJ2-2,TRBV5-1,TRBD1,CASSFGQGTGELFF,TGCGCCAGCAGCTTCGGACAGGGAACCGGGGAGCTGTTTTTT
-,TRBJ1-1,TRBV18,-,CASSRRDGGTEAFF,TGTGCCAGCTCCCGAAGGGACGGGGGAACTGAAGCTTTCTTT
-,TRBJ1-6,TRBV27,-,CASSFRQLNSPLHF,TGTGCCAGCAGTTTCCGACAGCTTAATTCACCCCTCCACTTT
-,TRBJ1-2,TRBV27,TRBD1,CASSLSGGQVEGYTF,TGTGCCAGCAGTTTATCGGGGGGACAGGTGGAGGGCTACACCTTC
few,TRBJ1-6,TRBV20-1,-,CSATERLPGGISYNSPLHF,TGCAGTGCTACTGAGCGACTCCCTGGGGGGATCTCCTATAATTCACCCCTCCACTTT
-,TRBJ2-2,TRBV6-5,-,CASSSSAGTGELFF,TGTGCCAGCAGTTCCTCGGCGGGCACCGGGGAGCTGTTTTTT
-,TRBJ1-1,TRBV29-1,-,CSASSGTEAFF,TGCAGCGCCAGTTCGGGGACTGAAGCTTTCTTT
-,TRBJ2-1,TRBV19,TRBD1,CASSIRETGTAPFF,TGTGCCAGTAGTATAAGGGAAACCGGGACAGCACCGTTCTTC
-,TRBJ2-2,TRBV2,TRBD2,CASRGLAGNTGELFF,TGTGCCAGCAGGGGACTAGCGGGGAACACCGGGGAGCTGTTTTTT
-,TRBJ1-5,TRBV6-5,-,CANGRQSNQPQHF,TGTGCCAACGGGCGACAGAGCAATCAGCCCCAGCATTTT
-,TRBJ1-2,TRBV19,-,CASSPGQQLYGYTF,TGTGCCAGTAGTCCGGGACAACAACTCTATGGCTACACCTTC
once,TRBJ2-7,TRBV7-8,TRBD1,CASSEVGQGGEQYF,TGTGCCAGCAGCGAGGTAGGACAGGGCGGCGAGCAGTACTTC
-,TRBJ2-3,TRBV7-2,TRBD2,CASSFPSGGTDTQYF,TGTGCCAGCAGCTTTCCTAGCGGGGGCACAGATACGCAGTATTTT
-,TRBJ1-3,TRBV6-5,-,CASSYSAGAGNTIYF,TGTGCCAGCAGTTACTCGGCAGGGGCAGGAAACACCATATATTTT
-,TRBJ1-5,TRBV19,-,CASSASRGPQHF,TGTGCCAGTAGTGCCTCGCGAGGGCCCCAGCATTTT
-,TRBJ2-1,TRBV6-2/TRBV6-3,TRBD2,CASSLAAGGGRYNEQFF,TGTGCCAGCAGTTTGGCTGCTGGCGGGGGGCGATACAATGAGCAGTTCTTC
-,TRBJ1-3,TRBV6-1,-,CASSEATGSGNTIYF,TGTGCCAGCAGTGAAGCAACAGGCTCTGGAAACACCATATATTTT
-,TRBJ2-7,TRBV7-2,TRBD1,CASSLGTGQIYEQYF,TGTGCCAGCAGCTTAGGGACAGGGCAGATCTACGAGCAGTACTTC
-,TRBJ2-2,TRBV12-3/TRBV12-4,-,CASSLPPGELFF,TGTGCCAGCAGTTTACCTCCCGGGGAGCTGTTTTTT
-,TRBJ1-4,TRBV20-1,TRBD1,CSASDRGRGLFF,TGCAGTGCTAGTGACAGGGGTCGAGGACTGTTTTTT